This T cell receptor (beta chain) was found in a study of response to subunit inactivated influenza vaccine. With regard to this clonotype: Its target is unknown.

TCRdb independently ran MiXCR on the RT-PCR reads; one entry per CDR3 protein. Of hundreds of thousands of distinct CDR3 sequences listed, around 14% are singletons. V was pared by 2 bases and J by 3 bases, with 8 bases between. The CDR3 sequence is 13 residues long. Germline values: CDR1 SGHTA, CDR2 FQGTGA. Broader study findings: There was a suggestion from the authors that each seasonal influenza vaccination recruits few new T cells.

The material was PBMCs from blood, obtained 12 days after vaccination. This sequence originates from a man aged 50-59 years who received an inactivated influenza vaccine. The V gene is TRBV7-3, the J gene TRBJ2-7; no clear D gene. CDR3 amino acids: CASSLGEHYEQYF. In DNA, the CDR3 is TGTGCCAGCAGCTTAGGGGAACACTACGAGCAGTACTTC.